This TCR beta chain was found in a study of T cell repertoires in cytomegalovirus infection. Study information: It can be stated that public TCR beta signatures indicated CMV infection as well as a matching HLA type. Whole-study results and caveats: CMV carriers having the relevant HLA were flagged by cumulative public TCR beta family frequency. CMV-specific TCR beta clonotypes restricted by HLA-C were the ones dominating the ex vivo response.

As regards this clonotype: Its antigen is not identified.

Trimming removed 0 bases from V and 6 bases from J; junction bases left unmatched: 5. Germline V gene data show CDR1 as SGHNT and CDR2 as YYREEE (reference sequence). The CDR3 is made up of 15 amino acids. TCRdb itself ran the reads through MiXCR, one entry per CDR3 protein. Found here are around 350,000 distinct CDR3 sequences, 15% to 20% of them singletons; the top ten hold roughly 9%. The receptor was derived from a human donor in good health (CMV status not recorded). Some clones in this sample may be carry-over from other donors' samples. Sequenced: PBMCs. V is TRBV5-4 and J is TRBJ1-2; TRBD1 agrees at 10 bases. DNA of the CDR3: TGTGCCAGCAGCTTGGCGAGCGGGACAGGGGATGGCTACACCTTC. As protein: CASSLASGTGDGYTF.